The source of this T cell receptor (beta chain) is a study of blood T cells in healthy people across ages. Turning to the study itself: Template switching caught about one barcoded beta molecule for each two T cells. Study-wide findings and caveats: Higher diversity, along with more naive CD4+ cells, distinguished long-lived donors from aged donors.

This CDR3 comprises 13 residues. Trimming cost V 7 bases and J 5 bases, with 14 bases left between them. Germline V gene lookup returns CDR1 SQVTM and CDR2 ANQGSEA. A second PCR of roughly 6 to 12 cycles used a sample-barcoded 5' primer and a J-beta primer mix. One entry per CDR3 protein results from TCRdb running MiXCR on the 5' RACE reads. Of around 1,700,000 distinct CDR3 sequences in the sample, roughly 27% were seen once. This clonotype was recorded many times. Antigen specificity is unknown. The receptor comes from a woman aged 30 to 39 in good health. Sequencing input: blood. This chain connects TRBV29-1 to TRBJ1-4; TRBD1 is a possible D gene (5 bases). In DNA form, the CDR3 reads TGCAGCGCCAGGACGGGGGGAAATGAAAAACTGTTTTTT. Amino acid sequence: CSARTGGNEKLFF.